A selection of T cell receptor beta chains follows, all from one sample in a study of cytomegalovirus exposure and HLA in healthy donors. Assay: immunoSEQ multiplex PCR; the TCRdb copy retains only in-frame clones and omits some. The table shows about 180,000 clones, with 75% occurring only once. Input material: PBMCs. These receptors came from a male donor in good health and CMV-seronegative. Both conserved end residues are part of each CDR3. D genes are given only for firm matches. Some rows have no size entry. The others give once, few or many, or a class for an expanded clone.

clone_size	j_call	v_call	d_call	cdr3_aa	cdr3_nt
-	TRBJ2-5	TRBV30	TRBD2	CAWSVRSSGETQYF	TGTGCCTGGAGTGTACGTAGTAGCGGGGAGACCCAGTACTTC
-	TRBJ1-2	TRBV23-1	-	CASSQSWSRANYGYTF	TGCGCCAGCAGTCAATCGTGGAGCAGAGCTAACTATGGCTACACCTTC
-	TRBJ1-1	TRBV2	TRBD1	CASTTGGHTEAFF	TGTGCCAGCACGACAGGGGGGCACACTGAAGCTTTCTTT
-	TRBJ1-6	TRBV5-4	-	CASSLTGNLRVPLHF	TGTGCCAGCAGCCTTACCGGGAATTTAAGGGTACCCCTCCACTTT
-	TRBJ1-2	TRBV14	-	CASSQVAGRWDGYTF	TGTGCCAGCAGCCAAGTCGCGGGCCGGTGGGATGGCTACACCTTC
once	TRBJ2-3	TRBV27	-	CASSLSWTDSTDTQYF	TGTGCCAGCAGTTTATCGTGGACAGACTCCACAGATACGCAGTATTTT
-	TRBJ1-5	TRBV19	TRBD1	CASSHRDRGPGSNQPQHF	TGTGCCAGTAGTCACCGGGACAGGGGGCCGGGTAGCAATCAGCCCCAGCATTTT
-	TRBJ2-3	TRBV27	TRBD1	CASTPETGGARAQYF	TGTGCCAGCACCCCCGAGACAGGGGGTGCCCGGGCGCAGTATTTT
-	TRBJ1-4	TRBV29-1	TRBD1	CSVAGTGTGGLWTNEKLFF	TGCAGCGTTGCAGGGACCGGGACAGGGGGCCTTTGGACTAATGAAAAACTGTTTTTT
few	TRBJ1-2	TRBV6-1	TRBD1	CASSVEDRDYGYTF	TGTGCCAGCAGTGTAGAGGACAGGGACTATGGCTACACCTTC
-	TRBJ2-3	TRBV6-5	-	CASSPTETDTQYF	TGTGCCAGCAGCCCGACAGAGACCGATACGCAGTATTTT
-	TRBJ2-7	TRBV30	-	CAWSLGGEQYF	TGTGCCTGGAGTCTGGGGGGCGAGCAGTACTTC
-	TRBJ1-2	TRBV10-3	-	CATQGSGGYTF	TGTGCCACTCAGGGGTCGGGAGGCTACACCTTC
-	TRBJ1-5	TRBV6-1	TRBD1	CATRQGNSNQPQHF	TGTGCCACCCGACAGGGGAATAGCAATCAGCCCCAGCATTTT
-	TRBJ1-1	TRBV6-5	TRBD1	CASSFLTGVNTEAFF	TGTGCCAGCAGTTTCCTGACAGGGGTGAACACTGAAGCTTTCTTT
few	TRBJ2-5	TRBV30	TRBD2	CAWSVRAGALTQYF	TGTGCCTGGAGTGTAAGGGCGGGAGCTCTGACCCAGTACTTC
once	TRBJ1-4	TRBV28	-	CASSFLEATNEKLFF	TGTGCCAGCAGTTTCCTGGAGGCAACTAATGAAAAACTGTTTTTT
-	TRBJ2-3	TRBV7-2	-	CASSLQGFRTDTQYF	TGTGCCAGCAGCTTACAGGGATTCAGGACAGATACGCAGTATTTT
-	TRBJ1-5	TRBV6-6	TRBD1	CASHGTDPNQPQHF	TGTGCCAGCCATGGGACAGACCCGAATCAGCCCCAGCATTTT
-	TRBJ2-1	TRBV7-8	-	CASSPPIGRAYNEQFF	TGTGCCAGCAGCCCACCCATCGGCAGGGCCTACAATGAGCAGTTCTTC
-	TRBJ2-1	TRBV11-2	-	CASTPRNEQFF	TGTGCCAGCACACCACGGAATGAGCAGTTCTTC
-	TRBJ2-1	TRBV19	TRBD2	CASSMGLAGGNEQFF	TGTGCCAGTAGTATGGGACTAGCGGGAGGAAATGAGCAGTTCTTC
-	TRBJ1-5	TRBV6-5	TRBD1	CASSSQGDSNQPQHF	TGTGCCAGCAGTTCACAGGGGGATAGCAATCAGCCCCAGCATTTT
-	TRBJ2-7	TRBV4-1	-	CASSHPPDRFGGNEQCF	TGCGCCAGCAGCCACCCCCCGGACAGGTTTGGGGGGAACGAGCAGTGCTTC
-	TRBJ2-7	TRBV6-1	TRBD2	CASKTSGAYEQYF	TGTGCCAGCAAGACTAGCGGGGCCTACGAGCAGTACTTC
-	TRBJ2-7	TRBV9	-	CASSERTQGEQYF	TGTGCCAGCAGCGAAAGGACCCAGGGCGAGCAGTACTTC
-	TRBJ2-4	TRBV5-1	-	CASSWPEANRLALAKNIQYF	TGCGCCAGCAGCTGGCCGGAGGCGAACCGTTTGGCCCTAGCCAAAAACATTCAGTACTTC
-	TRBJ2-5	TRBV27	-	CASSLSDTKETQYF	TGTGCCAGCAGTTTATCGGACACAAAAGAGACCCAGTACTTC
-	TRBJ1-5	TRBV4-1	TRBD1	CASSLGQGGNQPQHF	TGCGCCAGCAGCCTTGGACAGGGGGGCAATCAGCCCCAGCATTTT
-	TRBJ2-3	TRBV29-1	-	CSVEGGLYGTDTQYF	TGCAGCGTGGAGGGGGGGCTGTATGGCACAGATACGCAGTATTTT
few	TRBJ2-1	TRBV6-5	-	CASSPGGRPDEQFF	TGTGCCAGCAGCCCCGGGGGGCGCCCCGATGAGCAGTTCTTC
once	TRBJ1-2	TRBV28	TRBD1	CASSLPGTGFFTF	TGTGCCAGCAGTTTGCCCGGGACAGGCTTCTTCACCTTC
-	TRBJ2-1	TRBV28	-	CATASYNEQFF	TGTGCGACAGCCTCCTACAATGAGCAGTTCTTC
-	TRBJ1-5	TRBV6-6	TRBD1	CASSRTGPSSNQPQHF	TGTGCCAGCAGTCGGACAGGGCCGTCAAGCAATCAGCCCCAGCATTTT
-	TRBJ1-6	TRBV5-6	TRBD1	CASSWGQGARVRNSPLHF	TGTGCCAGCAGCTGGGGACAGGGGGCGAGGGTACGTAATTCACCCCTCCACTTT
-	TRBJ1-5	TRBV15	-	CATSSGILLQGRSNQPQHF	TGTGCCACCAGCAGTGGTATCCTACTACAGGGTCGTAGCAATCAGCCCCAGCATTTT
-	TRBJ1-4	TRBV6-1	-	CASNEEGWNEKLFF	TGTGCCAGCAATGAAGAGGGGTGGAATGAAAAACTGTTTTTT
-	TRBJ1-4	TRBV7-7	TRBD1	CASSLGQGNEKLFF	TGTGCCAGCAGCTTGGGACAGGGAAATGAAAAACTGTTTTTT
-	TRBJ1-2	TRBV6-6	-	CASSYSSGGGGYGYTF	TGTGCCAGCAGTTACTCATCGGGGGGCGGGGGCTATGGCTACACCTTC
few	TRBJ1-2	TRBV5-5	-	CASSFSAGTGYGYTF	TGTGCCAGCAGCTTCTCTGCAGGGACTGGCTATGGCTACACCTTC
-	TRBJ2-7	TRBV28	TRBD2	CASSFTTSGSYEQYF	TGTGCCAGCAGTTTTACAACTAGCGGGAGTTACGAGCAGTACTTC
-	TRBJ1-5	TRBV19	-	CASHSNQNAGLGQPQHF	TGTGCCAGTCATTCAAACCAGAATGCAGGGCTGGGACAGCCCCAGCATTTT
-	TRBJ2-1	TRBV27	-	CASSLSRGGQYNEQFF	TGTGCCAGCAGTTTATCCAGAGGAGGACAGTACAATGAGCAGTTCTTC
-	TRBJ2-3	TRBV30	TRBD2	CAWSVNLAGGGDTQYF	TGTGCCTGGAGTGTAAATTTAGCGGGAGGGGGAGATACGCAGTATTTT
-	TRBJ1-5	TRBV6-5	TRBD1	CASSASGGQPQHF	TGTGCCAGCAGCGCGTCAGGGGGACAGCCCCAGCATTTT
-	TRBJ2-1	TRBV7-9	TRBD2	CASSLAGGLAYNEQFF	TGTGCCAGCAGCTTGGCGGGGGGACTAGCCTACAATGAGCAGTTCTTC
few	TRBJ1-5	TRBV6-6	-	CASSYSGSPQPQHF	TGTGCCAGCAGTTACAGCGGATCCCCCCAGCCCCAGCATTTT
-	TRBJ1-2	TRBV30	TRBD1	CAWSSGQAVNGYTF	TGTGCCTGGAGTTCCGGACAGGCGGTGAATGGCTACACCTTC
-	TRBJ1-5	TRBV19	TRBD1	CASSRQGESQPQHF	TGTGCCAGTAGTAGGCAGGGGGAAAGTCAGCCCCAGCATTTT
-	TRBJ1-2	TRBV10-3	-	CAISESWAGREANYGYTF	TGTGCCATCAGTGAGTCATGGGCAGGGAGGGAAGCTAACTATGGCTACACCTTC
once	TRBJ1-6	TRBV15	-	CATSRDGLTLHF	TGTGCCACCAGCAGAGATGGGCTCACCCTCCACTTT
few	TRBJ1-5	TRBV19	-	CASSYSNQPQHF	TGTGCCAGTAGCTACAGCAATCAGCCCCAGCATTTT
-	TRBJ2-3	TRBV28	TRBD1	CASSHQGADTQYF	TGTGCCAGCAGTCACCAGGGGGCAGATACGCAGTATTTT
-	TRBJ2-7	TRBV28	-	CASSSDRSYEQYF	TGTGCCAGCAGCTCTGACAGGTCCTACGAGCAGTACTTC
few	TRBJ2-1	TRBV10-1	-	CASSVGGAYEQFF	TGCGCCAGCAGTGTAGGGGGGGCCTATGAGCAGTTCTTC
-	TRBJ1-1	TRBV11-1	TRBD1	CASSLGQGAYTEAFF	TGTGCCAGCAGCTTGGGACAGGGGGCTTACACTGAAGCTTTCTTT
-	TRBJ2-7	TRBV6-5	TRBD2	CASSYSPAGGYEQYF	TGTGCCAGCAGTTACTCCCCAGCGGGGGGCTACGAGCAGTACTTC